This T cell receptor (beta chain) was sequenced during a study of blood T cells in healthy people across ages. In its sample, this clonotype was seen a few times. The germline V gene has CDR1 LGHNT and CDR2 FRNRAP. This CDR3 spans 12 amino acids. V was pared by 6 bases and J by 7 bases, with 10 bases between. A second about 7 to 11 cycle PCR used barcoded and J-beta primers. From the 5' RACE reads, TCRdb called clonotypes with MiXCR, one entry per CDR3 protein. The repertoire holds 1.5 million to 2 million distinct CDR3 sequences, roughly 27% seen once, with over 7% in the top ten. The authors extracted at least 5 micrograms of total RNA per sample.

The sample consisted of blood. The sequence derives from a woman in her thirties in good health. V is TRBV12-5 and J is TRBJ2-1, with D perhaps matching TRBD1 (6 bases). The CDR3 loop is CASGSGENEQFF. The CDR3 bases are TGTGCTAGTGGCTCAGGGGAGAATGAGCAGTTCTTC.